This T cell receptor (beta chain) was sequenced during a study of CD8 T cells in Susac syndrome (dated by TCRdb to between 2019 and 2020). The study in broad terms: Of the Susac syndrome patients who were sequenced, roughly 8 were in clinical remission while roughly six had clinically active disease. At the time of blood withdrawal, Susac syndrome patients were either therapy-naive, taking corticosteroids (with some also receiving IVIg), or on IVIg alone. The study used repertoire sequencing to test whether antigen drove CD8+ T cell activation and differentiation in Susac syndrome. The study compared CD8+ T cell repertoire clonality among 12 healthy donors, 14 Susac syndrome patients and some 16 multiple sclerosis patients.

About this clonotype itself: Its antigen remains unidentified. It has no much larger one-base neighbor in the sample; base qualities were not kept.

Its CDR3 holds 14 amino acids, cysteine through phenylalanine. Just CDR3 DNA is preserved here, 42 bases in frame from base 1. CDR1 and CDR2 are read off the germline V gene (reference sequence) as LNHNV and YYDKDF. V is cut by 3 bases and J by 7 bases, and the space between the germline ends is 12 bases. Peripheral blood CD8+ and CD4+ T cells from healthy donors, Susac syndrome patients and multiple sclerosis patients were profiled using high-throughput TCR beta sequencing. Recently defined diagnostic criteria for definite or probable disease were met by the Susac syndrome patients. Bulk CD8+ and CD4+ T cells were purified by magnetic negative isolation, whereas CD8+ TEMRA cells were enriched by FACS. Blood was collected in EDTA tubes and processed within 24 hours, with PBMCs isolated through density gradient centrifugation. PBMCs intended for TCR sequencing were cryopreserved in liquid nitrogen and thawed later in a water bath at 37 degrees C. Purity of sorted or isolated CD4+, CD8+ and CD8+ TEMRA cells was at least 90%.

RNA was extracted with the RNeasy kit and roughly 0.45 to 1 ug was reverse transcribed using random hexamers. The immunoSEQ multiplex PCR assay, covering 54 Vbeta and 13 Jbeta segments, was used to amplify TCR beta CDR3 regions. PCR amplification bias was corrected using a synthetic template baseline for primer optimization and computational correction. The source study handled its data this way. Reads were annotated to V, D and J genes per IMGT and analyzed with immunoSEQ Analyzer, keeping only productive sequences. Clonality was calculated as one minus the Shannon entropy normalized by log2 of the number of productive unique sequences. For each patient and control, public and private clones were evaluated among the 100 most prevalent clones. Clones were defined as Susac-specific when absent from the healthy and MS cohorts, from approximately 1,100 published viral clones and from other ImmuneACCESS disease sequences. Using fastp at Q25 and MiXCR, TCRdb reprocessed the public reads and kept productive beta chains. Rows merge per CDR3 protein into single entries with the most common DNA and genes. TCRdb, rather than the study authors, made the V and J calls. The sample table contains tens of thousands of distinct CDR3 sequences; only one count was recorded for 95% of them. 0.45% to 0.5% of the sample lies in the top ten.

The paper as a whole reports these results and caveats: The number of individuals in the TCR sequencing and HLA analysis was recognized as being relatively small. In the total CD8+ and CD8+ TEMRA repertoires, more than 15 and five Susac-specific public clones, respectively, were identified. CD8+ repertoires in Susac syndrome showed clonal expansion, which was highest in CD8+ TEMRA cells and was greater in clinically active patients than in remitting patients.

The sequenced sample was CD8+ T cells from PBMCs. The receptor's source is a human donor with Susac syndrome. The chain links TRBV15 with TRBJ2-2; TRBD1 is possibly the D segment (6 matching bases). CDR3 reads: CATSSDQGSGELFF. The nucleotide sequence is TGTGCCACCAGCAGTGATCAGGGGAGCGGGGAGCTGTTTTTT.